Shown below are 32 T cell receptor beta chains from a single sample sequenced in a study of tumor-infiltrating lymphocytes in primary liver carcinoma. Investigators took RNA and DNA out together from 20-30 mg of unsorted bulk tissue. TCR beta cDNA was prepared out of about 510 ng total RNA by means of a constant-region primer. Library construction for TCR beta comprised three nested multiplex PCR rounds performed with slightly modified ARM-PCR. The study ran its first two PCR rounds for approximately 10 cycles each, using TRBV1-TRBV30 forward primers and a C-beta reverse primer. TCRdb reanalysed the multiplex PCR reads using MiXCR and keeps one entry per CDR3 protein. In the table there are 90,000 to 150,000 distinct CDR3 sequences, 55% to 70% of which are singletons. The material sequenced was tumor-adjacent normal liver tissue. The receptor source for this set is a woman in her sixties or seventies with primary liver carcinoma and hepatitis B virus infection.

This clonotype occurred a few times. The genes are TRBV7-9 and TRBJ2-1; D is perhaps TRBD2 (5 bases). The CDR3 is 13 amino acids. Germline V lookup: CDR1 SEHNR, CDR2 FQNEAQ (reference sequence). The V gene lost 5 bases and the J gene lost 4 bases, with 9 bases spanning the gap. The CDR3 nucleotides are TGTGCCAGCAGCCTACTAGGGTACAATGAGCAGTTCTTC. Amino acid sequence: CASSLLGYNEQFF.

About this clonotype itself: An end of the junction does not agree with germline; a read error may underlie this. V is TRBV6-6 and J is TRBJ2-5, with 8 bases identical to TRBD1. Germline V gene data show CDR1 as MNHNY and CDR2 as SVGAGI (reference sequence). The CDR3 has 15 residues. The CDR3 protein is CANSSDRAVYETQYF. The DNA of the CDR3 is TGTGCCAACAGTTCGGACAGGGCGGTTTACGAGACCCAGTATTTC.

CDR3 residues: CAWSRGALGKQYF. The CDR3 coding sequence is TGTGCCTGGTCAAGGGGGGCTTTGGGCAAGCAGTACTTC. This chain connects TRBV30 to TRBJ2-7; D assignment may be TRBD1 or TRBD2 (6 bases each). Deletions cut 5 bases from V and 8 bases from J, with 19 bases between. CDR1 is GTSNPN and CDR2 is SVGIG in the germline V gene (reference sequence). This CDR3 comprises 13 residues.

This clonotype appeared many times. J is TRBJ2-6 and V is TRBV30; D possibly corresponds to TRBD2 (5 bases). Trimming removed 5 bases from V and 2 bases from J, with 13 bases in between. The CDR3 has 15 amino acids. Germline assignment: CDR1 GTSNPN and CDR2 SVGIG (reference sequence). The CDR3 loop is CAWALGGTGANVLTF. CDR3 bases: TGTGCCTGGGCCCTAGGAGGAACTGGGGCCAACGTCCTGACTTTC.

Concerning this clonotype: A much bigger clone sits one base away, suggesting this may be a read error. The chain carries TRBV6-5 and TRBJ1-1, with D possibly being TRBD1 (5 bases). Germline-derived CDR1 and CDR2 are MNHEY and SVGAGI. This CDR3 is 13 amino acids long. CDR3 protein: CASSTDRDTETFF. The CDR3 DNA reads TGTGCCAGCAGTACCGACAGAGACACTGAAACTTTCTTT.

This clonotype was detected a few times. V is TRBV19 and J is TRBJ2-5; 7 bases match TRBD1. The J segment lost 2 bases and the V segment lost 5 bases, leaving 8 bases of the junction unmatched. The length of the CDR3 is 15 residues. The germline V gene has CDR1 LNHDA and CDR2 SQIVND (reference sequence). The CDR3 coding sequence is TGTGCCAGTAGTCGGAGGACAGGACGGCAAGAGACCCAGTACTTC. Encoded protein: CASSRRTGRQETQYF.

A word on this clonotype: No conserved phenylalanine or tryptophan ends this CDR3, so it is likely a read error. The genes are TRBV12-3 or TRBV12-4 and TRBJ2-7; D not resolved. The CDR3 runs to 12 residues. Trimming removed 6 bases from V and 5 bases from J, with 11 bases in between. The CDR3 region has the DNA TGTGCCAGCAGCTCACAAGGAGACGAGCAGTACTCC. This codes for CASSSQGDEQYS.

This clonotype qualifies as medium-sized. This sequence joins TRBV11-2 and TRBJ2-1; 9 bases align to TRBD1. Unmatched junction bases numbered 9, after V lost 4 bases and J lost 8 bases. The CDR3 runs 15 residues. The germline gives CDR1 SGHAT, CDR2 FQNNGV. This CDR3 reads CASSSRDRVLDEQFF. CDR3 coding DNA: TGTGCCAGCAGCTCCCGGGACAGGGTCCTGGATGAGCAGTTCTTC.

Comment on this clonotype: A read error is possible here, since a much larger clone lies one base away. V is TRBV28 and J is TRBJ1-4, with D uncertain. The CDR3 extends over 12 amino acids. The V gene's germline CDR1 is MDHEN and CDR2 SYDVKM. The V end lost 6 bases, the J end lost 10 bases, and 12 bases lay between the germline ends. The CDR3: CASSHPGGKLFF. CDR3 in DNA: TGTGCCAGCAGCCACCCCGGTGGAAAACTGTTTTTT.

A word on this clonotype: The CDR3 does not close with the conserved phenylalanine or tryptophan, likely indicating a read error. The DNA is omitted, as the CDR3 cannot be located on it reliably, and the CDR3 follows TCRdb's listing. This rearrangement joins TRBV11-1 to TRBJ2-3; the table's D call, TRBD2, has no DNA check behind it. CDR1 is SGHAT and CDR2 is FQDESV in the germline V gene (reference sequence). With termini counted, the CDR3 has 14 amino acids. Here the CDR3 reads CASSLRQHAGESHS.

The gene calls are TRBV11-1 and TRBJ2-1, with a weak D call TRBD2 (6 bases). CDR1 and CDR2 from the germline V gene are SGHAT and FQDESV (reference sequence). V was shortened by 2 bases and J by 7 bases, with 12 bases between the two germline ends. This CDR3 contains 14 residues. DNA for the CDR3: TGTGCCAGCAGCTTATTGGGGGGAGCGAATGAGCAGTTCTTC. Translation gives CASSLLGGANEQFF.

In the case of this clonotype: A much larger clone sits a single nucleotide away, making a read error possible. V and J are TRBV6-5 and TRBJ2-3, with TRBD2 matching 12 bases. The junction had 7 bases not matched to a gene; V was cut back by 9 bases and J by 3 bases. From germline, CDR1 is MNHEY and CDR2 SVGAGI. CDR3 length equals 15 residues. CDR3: CARNPGLAGTDTQYF. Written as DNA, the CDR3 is TGTGCCAGAAACCCAGGACTAGCGGGAACAGATACGCAGTATTTT.

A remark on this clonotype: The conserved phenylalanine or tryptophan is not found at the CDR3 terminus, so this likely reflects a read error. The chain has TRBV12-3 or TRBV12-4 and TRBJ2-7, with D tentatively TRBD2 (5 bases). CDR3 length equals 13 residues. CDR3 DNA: TGTTCCAGCAAAGAAGCTGGAGGCTACGAGCAGTACCTC. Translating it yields CSSKEAGGYEQYL.

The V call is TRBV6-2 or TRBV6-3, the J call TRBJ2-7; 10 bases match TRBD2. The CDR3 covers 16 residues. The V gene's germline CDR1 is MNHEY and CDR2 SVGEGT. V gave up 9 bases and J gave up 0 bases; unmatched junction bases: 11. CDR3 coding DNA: TGTGCCAGTAGTCGATCGAGCGGGAGGGCCTCCTACGAGCAGTACTTC. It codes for CASSRSSGRASYEQYF.

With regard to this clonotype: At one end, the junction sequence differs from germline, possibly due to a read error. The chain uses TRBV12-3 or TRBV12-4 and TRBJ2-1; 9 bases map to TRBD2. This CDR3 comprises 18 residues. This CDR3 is CTSSSASGMADGRNEQFF. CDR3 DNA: TGTACCAGCAGTTCGGCTAGCGGGATGGCCGACGGAAGGAATGAGCAGTTCTTC.

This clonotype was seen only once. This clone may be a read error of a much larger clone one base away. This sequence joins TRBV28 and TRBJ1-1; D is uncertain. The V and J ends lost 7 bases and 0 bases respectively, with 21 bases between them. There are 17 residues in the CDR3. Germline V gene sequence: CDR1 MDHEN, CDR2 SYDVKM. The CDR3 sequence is CASNFRETRPMNTEAFF. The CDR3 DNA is TGTGCCAGCAATTTTAGGGAAACACGACCCATGAACACTGAAGCTTTCTTT.

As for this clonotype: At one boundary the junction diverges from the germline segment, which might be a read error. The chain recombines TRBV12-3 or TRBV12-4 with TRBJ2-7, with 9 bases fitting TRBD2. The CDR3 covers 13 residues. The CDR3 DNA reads TGTGACGGCAAAGCAGCGGGAGGTTACGAGCGGTACTTC. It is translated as CDGKAAGGYERYF.

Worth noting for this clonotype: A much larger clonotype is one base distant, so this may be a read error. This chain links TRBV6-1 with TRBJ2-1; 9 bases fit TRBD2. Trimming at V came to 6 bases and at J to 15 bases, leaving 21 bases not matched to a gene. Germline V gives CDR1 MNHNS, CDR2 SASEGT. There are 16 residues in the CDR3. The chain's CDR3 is CASRFHPDSGRIVRFF. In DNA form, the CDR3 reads TGTGCCAGCAGATTCCACCCTGATAGCGGGAGAATAGTGCGGTTCTTC.

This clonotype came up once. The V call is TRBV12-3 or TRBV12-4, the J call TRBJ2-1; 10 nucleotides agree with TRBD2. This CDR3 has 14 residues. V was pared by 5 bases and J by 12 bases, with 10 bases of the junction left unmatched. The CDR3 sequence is CASSPGLARGAQFF. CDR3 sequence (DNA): TGTGCCAGCAGTCCGGGACTAGCGAGAGGTGCGCAGTTCTTC.

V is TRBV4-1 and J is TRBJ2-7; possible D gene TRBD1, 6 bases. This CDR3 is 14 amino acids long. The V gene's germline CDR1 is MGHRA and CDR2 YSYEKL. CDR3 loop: CVSSREQGSYEQYF. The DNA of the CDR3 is TGCGTTAGCAGCAGGGAACAGGGTTCCTACGAGCAGTACTTC.

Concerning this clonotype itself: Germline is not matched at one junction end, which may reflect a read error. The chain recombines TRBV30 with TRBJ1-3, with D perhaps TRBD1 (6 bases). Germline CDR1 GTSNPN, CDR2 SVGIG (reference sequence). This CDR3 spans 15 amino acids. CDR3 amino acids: CAWRQGLNSGNTIHF. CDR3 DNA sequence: TGTGCCTGGAGACAGGGATTAAACTCTGGAAACACCATACATTTT.

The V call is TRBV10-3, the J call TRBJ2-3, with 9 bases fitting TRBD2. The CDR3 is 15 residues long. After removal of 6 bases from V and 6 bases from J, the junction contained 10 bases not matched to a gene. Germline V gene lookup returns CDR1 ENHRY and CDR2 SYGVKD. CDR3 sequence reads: CAIRSGLAPGDTQYF. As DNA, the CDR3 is TGTGCCATCAGATCGGGACTAGCACCGGGGGATACGCAGTATTTT.

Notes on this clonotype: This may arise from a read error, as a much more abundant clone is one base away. This chain's CDR3 is CASGAGLAGSTDTGELFF. The CDR3 coding sequence is TGTGCCAGCGGGGCGGGACTAGCGGGAAGTACGGACACCGGGGAGCTGTTTTTT. The chain is built from TRBV12-3 or TRBV12-4 and TRBJ2-2; 13 bases match TRBD2. This CDR3 is 18 amino acids long. V shed 8 bases, J shed 3 bases, and the junction held 12 bases outside the gene matches.

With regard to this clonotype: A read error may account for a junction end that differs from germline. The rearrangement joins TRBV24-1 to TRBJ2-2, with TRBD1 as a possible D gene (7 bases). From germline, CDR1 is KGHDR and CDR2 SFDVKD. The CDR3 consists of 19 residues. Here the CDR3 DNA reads TGTGCCACCAGCCGCCCAGGGGGTTTGGCGGGGCCGAACACCGGGGAGCAGTTTTTT. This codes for CATSRPGGLAGPNTGEQFF.

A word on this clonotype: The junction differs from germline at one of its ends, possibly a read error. The CDR3, as DNA: TGTACCAGCAGCTTCCGGACAGCCTTCTATGGCTACACCTTC. Translated, it gives CTSSFRTAFYGYTF. V is TRBV5-6 and J is TRBJ1-2; a possible D gene is TRBD1 (6 bases). CDR3 length: 14 amino acids. Per the germline V gene, CDR1 is SGHDT and CDR2 is YYEEEE.

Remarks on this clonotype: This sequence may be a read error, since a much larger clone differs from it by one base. As DNA, the CDR3 is TGTGCCAGCAGTTTGGGCCCCGGGGACCACACAGATACGCAGTATTTT. It codes for CASSLGPGDHTDTQYF. The chain combines TRBV28 with TRBJ2-3; D could derive from TRBD1 or TRBD2 (5 bases each). This CDR3 comprises 16 residues. Germline assignment: CDR1 MDHEN and CDR2 SYDVKM. The V and J ends lost 3 bases and 2 bases respectively, with 15 bases between them.

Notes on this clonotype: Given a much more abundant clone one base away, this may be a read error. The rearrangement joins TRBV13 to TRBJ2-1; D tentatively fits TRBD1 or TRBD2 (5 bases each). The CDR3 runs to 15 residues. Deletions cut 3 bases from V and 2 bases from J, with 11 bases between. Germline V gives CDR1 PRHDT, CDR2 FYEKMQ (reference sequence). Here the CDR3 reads CASSFSEGTYNEQFF. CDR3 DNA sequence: TGTGCCAGCAGCTTTAGCGAGGGGACCTACAATGAGCAGTTCTTC.

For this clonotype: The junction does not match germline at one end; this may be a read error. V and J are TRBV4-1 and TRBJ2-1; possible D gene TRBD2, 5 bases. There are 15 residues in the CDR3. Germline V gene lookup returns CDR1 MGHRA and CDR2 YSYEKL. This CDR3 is CASSHAEGYYNEQFF. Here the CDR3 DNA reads TGCGCCAGCAGCCATGCCGAGGGCTACTACAATGAACAGTTCTTC.

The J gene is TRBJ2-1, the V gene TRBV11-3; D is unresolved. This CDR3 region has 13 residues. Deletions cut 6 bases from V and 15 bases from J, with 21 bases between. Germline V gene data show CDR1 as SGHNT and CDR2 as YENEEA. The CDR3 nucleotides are TGTGCCAGCAGTTTAAGGCAGCCTAATGAGTGGTTCTTC. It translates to CASSLRQPNEWFF.

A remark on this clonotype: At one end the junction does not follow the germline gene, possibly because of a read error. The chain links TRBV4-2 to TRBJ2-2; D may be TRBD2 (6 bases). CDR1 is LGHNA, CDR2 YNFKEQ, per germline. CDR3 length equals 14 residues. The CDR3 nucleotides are TGTGCCAGCAGTCCGAGCGGGTCTACCGAGGAGCTGTTTTTT. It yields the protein CASSPSGSTEELFF.

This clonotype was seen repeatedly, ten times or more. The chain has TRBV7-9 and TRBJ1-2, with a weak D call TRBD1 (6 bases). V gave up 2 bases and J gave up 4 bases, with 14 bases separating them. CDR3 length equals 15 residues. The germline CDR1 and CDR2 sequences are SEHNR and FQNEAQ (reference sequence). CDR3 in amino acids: CASSLRDTVIYGYTF. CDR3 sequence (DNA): TGTGCCAGCAGCTTAAGGGACACGGTTATCTATGGCTACACCTTC.

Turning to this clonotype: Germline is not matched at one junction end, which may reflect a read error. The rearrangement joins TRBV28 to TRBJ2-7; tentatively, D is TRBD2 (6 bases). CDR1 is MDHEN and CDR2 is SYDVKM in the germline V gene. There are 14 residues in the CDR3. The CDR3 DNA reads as TGTGCCAGCAGCTCGGGGGTCTTACCGTACGAGCAGCACTTC. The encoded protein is CASSSGVLPYEQHF.